These 16 T cell receptor beta chains share one sample of origin, sequenced in a study of T cells after yellow fever vaccination. TCRdb independently ran MiXCR on the 5' RACE reads; one entry per CDR3 protein. The sample gives some 260,000 distinct CDR3 sequences, about 5.2% of which show up once; more than 3% is in the top ten. Sequencing used CD4+ T cells sorted from PBMCs, obtained on the day of the yellow fever booster vaccination. These TCRs come from a man aged 18 to 30 who received the YFV17D yellow fever vaccine.

This clonotype was recorded many times. V is TRBV7-2 and J is TRBJ1-3; tentative D call: TRBD1 (5 bases). Germline V lookup: CDR1 SGHTA, CDR2 FQGNSA. This CDR3 is built from 14 residues. The V gene lost 5 bases and the J gene lost 0 bases, with 8 bases spanning the gap. The CDR3 spells CASSRQSSGNTIYF. CDR3 nucleotides: TGTGCCAGCAGCAGACAGAGCTCTGGAAACACCATATATTTT. The full variable domain, its missing parts supplied by reference TRBV7-2 and TRBJ1-3, is GAGVSQSPSNKVTEKGKDVELRCDPISGHTALYWYRQSLGQGLEFLIYFQGNSAPDKSGLPSDRFSAERTGGSVSTLTIQRTQQEDSAVYLCASSRQSSGNTIYFGEGSWLTVV.

The chain links TRBV7-3 to TRBJ1-6, with D hard to call. The CDR3 has 13 residues. Germline values: CDR1 SGHTA, CDR2 FQGTGA. The germline V and J ends were trimmed by 5 bases and 10 bases, with 12 bases remaining between them. The CDR3: CASSVIQGSPLHF. The CDR3 nucleotides read TGTGCCAGCAGCGTAATCCAAGGATCACCCCTCCACTTT.

This clonotype occurred many times. The chain employs TRBV10-3 and TRBJ2-3, with no clear D. This CDR3 contains 14 residues. Trimming took off 6 bases at V and 2 bases at J, with 12 bases between the two ends. Looked up from germline, CDR1 is ENHRY and CDR2 is SYGVKD. CDR3 DNA sequence: TGTGCCATCAGCTCCGACTCCACCACAGATACGCAGTATTTT. As protein: CAISSDSTTDTQYF.

This clonotype was counted a few times. The J gene is TRBJ1-2, the V gene TRBV4-2; TRBD1 matches at 9 bases. With 3 bases clipped from V and 7 bases from J, the junction kept 9 bases outside the gene matches. CDR1 is LGHNA, CDR2 YNFKEQ, per germline. This CDR3 contains 15 residues. For the CDR3, the DNA is TGTGCCAGCAGCCACCCCGCTGGGACAGGGTTTGGCTACACCTTC. Translated: CASSHPAGTGFGYTF.

There are a few counts of this clonotype. This chain joins TRBV5-1 and TRBJ1-1, with TRBD1 matching 8 bases. With 5 bases clipped from V and 2 bases from J, the junction kept 17 bases outside the gene matches. The CDR3 loop spans 18 amino acids. Germline V lookup: CDR1 SGHRS, CDR2 YFSETQ. CDR3 nucleotide sequence: TGCGCCAGCAGTTACCTAGGCGCAGGGGGCGGAACTAACACTGAAGCTTTCTTT. Amino acid sequence: CASSYLGAGGGTNTEAFF.

The rearrangement uses TRBV30 and TRBJ2-7; TRBD1 aligns across 10 bases. CDR1 GTSNPN and CDR2 SVGIG come from the germline V gene (reference sequence). The trim removed 3 bases at V and 4 bases at J, leaving 3 bases unmatched. This CDR3 region has 13 residues. The CDR3 coding sequence is TGTGCCTGGAGCCGGACAGGGGGGTACGAGCAGTACTTC. Protein sequence: CAWSRTGGYEQYF. The whole variable domain, remainder taken from reference TRBV30 and TRBJ2-7, is SQTIHQWPATLVQPVGSPLSLECTVEGTSNPNLYWYRQAAGRGLQLLFYSVGIGQISSEVPQNLSASRPQDRQFILSSKKLLLSDSGFYLCAWSRTGGYEQYFGPGTRLTVT.

The chain employs TRBV28 and TRBJ2-7, with 9 bases matching TRBD1. The CDR3 covers 14 residues. Trimming cost V 6 bases and J 4 bases; bases outside gene matches: 7. Germline V gene lookup returns CDR1 MDHEN and CDR2 SYDVKM. The CDR3 reads CASRVGTGLYEQYF. DNA of the CDR3: TGTGCCAGCAGGGTAGGGACAGGGCTGTACGAGCAGTACTTC.

The chain joins TRBV5-1 to TRBJ1-3; 7 nucleotides agree with TRBD1. The V segment lost 3 bases and the J segment 2 bases; nucleotides outside the gene matches: 2. The germline gives CDR1 SGHRS, CDR2 YFSETQ. The CDR3 length is 14 residues. The CDR3 sequence is CASSYTGAGNTIYF. DNA for the CDR3: TGCGCCAGCAGCTATACAGGGGCTGGAAACACCATATATTTT.

This clonotype was picked up many times. This chain's CDR3 is CASSFWFVGEQFF. CDR3 sequence (DNA): TGTGCCAGCAGCTTCTGGTTTGTGGGTGAGCAGTTCTTC. The V and J genes are TRBV5-6 and TRBJ2-1; D uncertain. CDR3 length: 13 amino acids. Trimming removed 2 bases at V and 9 bases at J, with 12 bases between. CDR1 and CDR2 from the germline V gene are SGHDT and YYEEEE.

In its sample, this clonotype was seen many times. The junction shows a germline mismatch at one end, possibly a read error. The rearrangement uses TRBV12-3 or TRBV12-4 and TRBJ1-1, with TRBD1 as a possible D gene (5 bases). This CDR3 is built from 13 residues. The CDR3 bases are TGTGCCAGCAGTCCCTCAGGGAACGCTGAAGCTTTCTTT. This translates into CASSPSGNAEAFF.

This clonotype was seen a few times. The CDR3 reads CASSYSWVGEQYF. CDR3 in DNA: TGTGCCAGCAGTTACTCGTGGGTAGGCGAGCAGTACTTC. This sequence joins TRBV6-5 and TRBJ2-7; D not certain. Germline lookup yields CDR1 MNHEY and CDR2 SVGAGI. V shed 0 bases and J shed 6 bases, with 9 bases lying between them. CDR3 length equals 13 residues.

The table lists this clonotype with a few counts. The chain uses TRBV12-3 or TRBV12-4 and TRBJ2-2; D is possibly TRBD2 (5 bases). This CDR3 has 17 amino acids. Trimming stripped 4 bases from V and 1 base from J, with 16 bases between. The CDR3 sequence: CASSSHTGLRNTGELFF. Written as DNA, the CDR3 is TGTGCCAGCAGTTCTCACACCGGACTGCGGAACACCGGGGAGCTGTTTTTT.

The chain is built from TRBV7-2 and TRBJ2-7; the D gene is possibly TRBD2 (5 bases). This CDR3 region has 12 residues. The germline V and J ends were trimmed by 5 bases and 10 bases, with 15 bases remaining between them. Germline loops: CDR1 SGHTA, CDR2 FQGNSA. CDR3 in DNA: TGTGCCAGCAGCCCGTCGGGGTACGGCCAGTACGTC. This codes for CASSPSGYGQYV.

This clonotype has a handful of counts. This chain connects TRBV3-1 to TRBJ2-7; the D gene is possibly TRBD2 (5 bases). The CDR3 is made up of 15 amino acids. Germline V gene data show CDR1 as LGHDT and CDR2 as YNNKEL (reference sequence). Deletions cut 1 base from V and 5 bases from J, with 15 bases between. The CDR3 sequence is CASSQGLGGPDEQYF. CDR3 sequence (DNA): TGTGCCAGCAGCCAAGGGCTAGGAGGCCCTGACGAGCAGTACTTC.

This clonotype was recorded a few times. The chain has TRBV7-9 and TRBJ1-2; D call uncertain. V lost 8 bases and J lost 3, with 16 bases in between. The CDR3 spans 14 residues. Germline V lookup: CDR1 SEHNR, CDR2 FQNEAQ (reference sequence). The CDR3 protein is CASQIGREYYGYTF. The DNA for the CDR3 is TGTGCCAGCCAGATTGGGAGGGAATACTATGGCTACACCTTC.

In its sample, this clonotype was seen a few times. This chain links TRBV20-1 with TRBJ2-5; D gene uncertain. Germline lookup yields CDR1 DFQATT and CDR2 SNEGSKA (reference sequence). The CDR3 sequence is 10 residues long. V dropped 6 bases and J dropped 5 bases, with 7 bases sitting between them. The CDR3 spells CSAAVETQYF. In nucleotides, the CDR3 is TGCAGTGCAGCCGTTGAGACCCAGTACTTC.